These T cell receptor beta chains were read from a single sample in a study of T-cell reconstitution after alpha-beta-depleted transplantation in children. TCRdb processed the PCR reads anew with MiXCR; each CDR3 protein has one entry. Seen here are almost 500,000 distinct CDR3 sequences, 12% observed once, and the top ten hold around 5.8%. The sequences come from PBMCs from the stem cell graft donor, collected from the stem cell graft. These receptors came from a human donor who donated a stem cell graft to a child with combined immunodeficiency. Both conserved end residues are trimmed from each CDR3.

TRBV25-1	TRBJ2-7	ASSGGGLSSYEQY
TRBV20-1	TRBJ1-3	SATRDSLGSGNTIY
TRBV7-8	TRBJ2-1	ASSWRTSGRQNEQF
TRBV29-1	TRBJ1-1	SVVGQVLAHEAF
TRBV20-1	TRBJ2-7	SASIPGLNYEQY
TRBV11-2	TRBJ1-4	ASSLRGTGNEKLF
TRBV10-3	TRBJ1-2	AISETRTPTNYGYT
TRBV12-3/TRBV12-4	TRBJ1-2	ASTLDRGHFTNYGYT
TRBV6-2/TRBV6-3	TRBJ2-3	ASSYSSAGLQY
TRBV6-1	TRBJ1-4	ASSPGQNNEKLF
TRBV5-6	TRBJ2-7	ASSLGVDGEQY
TRBV14	TRBJ2-2	ASSITNTGELF
TRBV29-1	TRBJ2-7	SVKEYEQY
TRBV19	TRBJ1-1	ASSIGRSLNTEAF
TRBV12-3/TRBV12-4	TRBJ2-7	ASSSLGNEQY
TRBV12-3/TRBV12-4	TRBJ2-7	ASSSYYRGSHEQY
TRBV27	TRBJ2-5	AASPGSQETQY